A selection of T cell receptor beta chains follows, all from one sample in a study of radiotherapy plus CTLA-4 blockade in lung cancer. Clones were sequenced by immunoSEQ multiplex PCR, and TCRdb holds only the in-frame ones, with some missing. This repertoire shows approximately 80,000 clones, around 74% found once; its top ten account for 8% to 10%. The sequencing here drew on peripheral blood, taken from a patient treated with radiotherapy plus ipilimumab. The receptors were gathered from a human donor with non-small cell lung cancer whose response to radiotherapy plus ipilimumab could not be evaluated. CDR3s include the opening cysteine and the closing phenylalanine or tryptophan. Clone size appears in some rows only: once, few, many, or a class for an expanded clone.

clone size: NA
J gene: TRBJ1-3
CDR3 length: 15
V gene: TRBV5-1
CDR3 protein: CASSFGTGNRNTIYF

clone size: NA
J gene: TRBJ1-2
CDR3 length: 18
V gene: TRBV5-1
CDR3 protein: CASTRGGGTGGSNYGYTF

clone size: NA
J gene: TRBJ2-7
CDR3 length: 15
V gene: TRBV27
CDR3 protein: CASSLLGARSYEQYF

clone size: NA
J gene: TRBJ1-4
CDR3 length: 14
V gene: TRBV10-2
CDR3 protein: CASSDRPENEKLFF

clone size: NA
J gene: TRBJ1-2
CDR3 length: 13
V gene: TRBV28
CDR3 protein: CASRWGGLGGYTF

clone size: NA
J gene: TRBJ1-2
CDR3 length: 16
V gene: TRBV4-2
CDR3 protein: CASSQGPTGANYGYTF

clone size: NA
J gene: TRBJ2-4
CDR3 length: 13
V gene: TRBV5-4
CDR3 protein: CASSRDRVNIQYF

clone size: few
J gene: TRBJ2-5
CDR3 length: 15
V gene: TRBV12-5
CDR3 protein: CASTLDRVCEETQYF

clone size: once
J gene: TRBJ2-7
CDR3 length: 16
V gene: TRBV9
CDR3 protein: CASSVGSGEAPYEQYF

clone size: NA
J gene: TRBJ2-4
CDR3 length: 17
V gene: TRBV14
CDR3 protein: CASSQELGAGVQNIQYF

clone size: NA
J gene: TRBJ2-2
CDR3 length: 16
V gene: TRBV9
CDR3 protein: CASSVGGGSNTGELFF

clone size: NA
J gene: TRBJ2-5
CDR3 length: 17
V gene: TRBV10-1
CDR3 protein: CASSEPHPGADQETQYF

clone size: NA
J gene: TRBJ2-2
CDR3 length: 15
V gene: TRBV7-2
CDR3 protein: CASSPVGGSTGELFF

clone size: NA
J gene: TRBJ2-4
CDR3 length: 15
V gene: TRBV7-2
CDR3 protein: CASSLGQGRQNIQYF

clone size: NA
J gene: TRBJ2-3
CDR3 length: 17
V gene: TRBV29-1
CDR3 protein: CSVEDFQRQRFTDTQYF

clone size: NA
J gene: TRBJ1-2
CDR3 length: 14
V gene: TRBV5-1
CDR3 protein: CASSSQGANYGYTF

clone size: NA
J gene: TRBJ2-1
CDR3 length: 16
V gene: TRBV7-3
CDR3 protein: CASSPSGASSYNEQFF

clone size: once
J gene: TRBJ2-3
CDR3 length: 14
V gene: TRBV18
CDR3 protein: CASRDRSSTDTQYF

clone size: NA
J gene: TRBJ2-2
CDR3 length: 17
V gene: TRBV7-9
CDR3 protein: CASSSRTSGKNTGELFF

clone size: NA
J gene: TRBJ2-1
CDR3 length: 15
V gene: TRBV1
CDR3 protein: CTTPWGGTTYNEQFF

clone size: few
J gene: TRBJ1-5
CDR3 length: 17
V gene: TRBV7-9
CDR3 protein: CASSKGGTAYSNQPQHF

clone size: NA
J gene: TRBJ2-5
CDR3 length: 14
V gene: TRBV15
CDR3 protein: CATSREARWETQYF

clone size: NA
J gene: TRBJ2-5
CDR3 length: 13
V gene: TRBV7-2
CDR3 protein: CASSTGDQETQYF

clone size: NA
J gene: TRBJ1-2
CDR3 length: 11
V gene: TRBV30
CDR3 protein: CAWRRNYGYTF

clone size: NA
J gene: TRBJ1-5
CDR3 length: 16
V gene: TRBV4-3
CDR3 protein: CASSQGMDRGDQPQHF

clone size: NA
J gene: TRBJ2-5
CDR3 length: 12
V gene: TRBV11-2
CDR3 protein: CASSPPVETQYF

clone size: NA
J gene: TRBJ1-6
CDR3 length: 15
V gene: TRBV21-1
CDR3 protein: CASSNSGTSISPLHF

clone size: NA
J gene: TRBJ1-1
CDR3 length: 12
V gene: TRBV19
CDR3 protein: CASSMGGAEAFF

clone size: NA
J gene: TRBJ2-5
CDR3 length: 16
V gene: TRBV5-1
CDR3 protein: CASSPGGGRKSETQYF

clone size: NA
J gene: TRBJ2-3
CDR3 length: 13
V gene: TRBV7-2
CDR3 protein: CASSLRRTDTQYF

clone size: once
J gene: TRBJ1-5
CDR3 length: 14
V gene: TRBV7-8
CDR3 protein: CASSSRTGRQPQHF

clone size: NA
J gene: TRBJ1-6
CDR3 length: 13
V gene: TRBV6-1
CDR3 protein: CASTPGTDSPLHF

clone size: NA
J gene: TRBJ1-4
CDR3 length: 14
V gene: TRBV28
CDR3 protein: CASETDQPGEKLFF

clone size: few
J gene: TRBJ1-3
CDR3 length: 16
V gene: TRBV4-1
CDR3 protein: CASSQRDITSGNTIYF

clone size: NA
J gene: TRBJ1-2
CDR3 length: 14
V gene: TRBV7-2
CDR3 protein: CASSSGQPNYGYTF

clone size: NA
J gene: TRBJ1-2
CDR3 length: 19
V gene: TRBV23-1
CDR3 protein: CASSQHGKVVIAANYGYTF

clone size: NA
J gene: TRBJ1-1
CDR3 length: 14
V gene: TRBV5-4
CDR3 protein: CASSGRQGNYEAFF

clone size: NA
J gene: TRBJ1-1
CDR3 length: 14
V gene: TRBV6-5
CDR3 protein: CASSENRLNTEAFF

clone size: NA
J gene: TRBJ2-5
CDR3 length: 15
V gene: TRBV5-4
CDR3 protein: CASSLGTGGWETQYF

clone size: NA
J gene: TRBJ2-2
CDR3 length: 15
V gene: TRBV5-1
CDR3 protein: CASSFGQVNTGELFF

clone size: NA
J gene: TRBJ2-5
CDR3 length: 13
V gene: TRBV5-6
CDR3 protein: CASSLTSQETQYF

clone size: once
J gene: TRBJ2-1
CDR3 length: 15
V gene: TRBV7-3
CDR3 protein: CASSVAGLSYNEQFF

clone size: NA
J gene: TRBJ1-5
CDR3 length: 15
V gene: TRBV19
CDR3 protein: CASSITLYSNQPQHF

clone size: NA
J gene: TRBJ2-1
CDR3 length: 14
V gene: TRBV6-1
CDR3 protein: CASSEEGGNNEQFF

clone size: NA
J gene: TRBJ2-7
CDR3 length: 16
V gene: TRBV28
CDR3 protein: CASHLRDYNLRGEQYF

clone size: NA
J gene: TRBJ2-6
CDR3 length: 14
V gene: TRBV7-3
CDR3 protein: CASSRVAGANVLTF

clone size: NA
J gene: TRBJ2-1
CDR3 length: 15
V gene: TRBV5-1
CDR3 protein: CASSLGDSSNNEQFF

clone size: NA
J gene: TRBJ2-7
CDR3 length: 15
V gene: TRBV9
CDR3 protein: CASSVASGGLYEQYF

clone size: NA
J gene: TRBJ1-2
CDR3 length: 15
V gene: TRBV28
CDR3 protein: CASSPALTAYYGYTF

clone size: once
J gene: TRBJ2-3
CDR3 length: 15
V gene: TRBV7-2
CDR3 protein: CASSLRTGGSDTQYF

clone size: NA
J gene: TRBJ2-1
CDR3 length: 14
V gene: TRBV27
CDR3 protein: CASLGLAGGPEQFF

clone size: NA
J gene: TRBJ2-3
CDR3 length: 17
V gene: TRBV4-3
CDR3 protein: CASSQGAGRGGSDTQYF

clone size: NA
J gene: TRBJ1-1
CDR3 length: 12
V gene: TRBV12-5
CDR3 protein: CASRTGGIEAFF

clone size: NA
J gene: TRBJ2-7
CDR3 length: 11
V gene: TRBV13
CDR3 protein: CASSLGAVQYF

clone size: NA
J gene: TRBJ1-1
CDR3 length: 14
V gene: TRBV6-5
CDR3 protein: CASSGTVPNTEAFF

clone size: NA
J gene: TRBJ1-2
CDR3 length: 12
V gene: TRBV27
CDR3 protein: CASSGVNYGYTF

clone size: once
J gene: TRBJ2-1
CDR3 length: 15
V gene: TRBV27
CDR3 protein: CASKTSGGAYNEQFF

clone size: NA
J gene: TRBJ2-2
CDR3 length: 14
V gene: TRBV7-6
CDR3 protein: CASSSFPNTGELFF

clone size: NA
J gene: TRBJ1-5
CDR3 length: 18
V gene: TRBV6-1
CDR3 protein: CASSESPWDSQLNQPQHF

clone size: NA
J gene: TRBJ2-1
CDR3 length: 13
V gene: TRBV5-1
CDR3 protein: CASCLQGEDEQFF